This T cell receptor beta chain derives from a study of cytomegalovirus exposure and HLA in healthy donors. Primers included in the PCR were 60 Vbeta and 13 Jbeta primers. In the authors' workflow: Unique TCR beta chains numbered around 80 million in a later analysis, with roughly 10 million shared. TCRdb's table, derived via immunoSEQ multiplex PCR, lists solely in-frame clones and lacks some. The DNA gave D and trimming, while V, J and clone size come from that table. The table includes 150,000 to 200,000 clones, roughly 79% detected once. Study-wide results and caveats: The majority of CMV-associated TCR beta chains were reported as apparently HLA-restricted in a later analysis.

V lost 5 bases and J 5 bases, leaving 12 bases between the germline ends. The CDR3 totals 14 residues. Germline V lookup: CDR1 SGHNT, CDR2 YENEEA. A few counts support this clone. Its specificity is unknown. The sample consisted of PBMCs. The chain employs TRBV11-3 and TRBJ2-2; D perhaps matches TRBD2 (5 bases). The TCR comes from a man aged 50 or older in good health and CMV-seropositive. CDR3 in DNA: TGTGCCAGCAGCCCTACCGGAGGAACCGGGGAGCTGTTTTTT. This encodes CASSPTGGTGELFF. Together with reference TRBV11-3 and TRBJ2-2, the CDR3 gives the full variable domain: EAGVVQSPRYKIIEKKQPVAFWCNPISGHNTLYWYLQNLGQGPELLIRYENEEAVDDSQLPKDRFSAERLKGVDSTLKIQPAELGDSAVYLCASSPTGGTGELFFGEGSRLTVL.